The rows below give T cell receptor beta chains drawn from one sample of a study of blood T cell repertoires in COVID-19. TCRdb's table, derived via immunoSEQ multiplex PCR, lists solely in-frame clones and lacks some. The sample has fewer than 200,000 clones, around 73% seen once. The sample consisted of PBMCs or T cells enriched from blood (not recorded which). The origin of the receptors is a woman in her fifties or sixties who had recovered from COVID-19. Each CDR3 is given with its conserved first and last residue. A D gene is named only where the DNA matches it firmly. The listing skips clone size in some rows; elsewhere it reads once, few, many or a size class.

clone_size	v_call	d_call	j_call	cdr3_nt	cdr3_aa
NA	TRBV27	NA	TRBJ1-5	TGTGCCAGCAGTTGGCAGGGAAATCAGCCCCAGCATTTT	CASSWQGNQPQHF
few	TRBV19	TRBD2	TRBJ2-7	TGTGCCAGTAGTCCCCGGACTAGCGGGGGCTCCTACGAGCAGTACTTC	CASSPRTSGGSYEQYF
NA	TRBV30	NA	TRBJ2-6	TGTGCCTGGAGTCGTGGAGGGGCTGGGGCCAACGTCCTGACTTTC	CAWSRGGAGANVLTF
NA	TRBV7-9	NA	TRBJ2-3	TGTGCCAGCAGCTTTAGTACAGTGGTAGATACGCAGTATTTT	CASSFSTVVDTQYF
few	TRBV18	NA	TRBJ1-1	TGTGCCAGCTCCATCGCGGGACTTAACACTGAAGCTTTCTTT	CASSIAGLNTEAFF
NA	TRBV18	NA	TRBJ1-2	TGTGCCAGCTCACTCCGGGACACAGACTATGGCTACACCTTC	CASSLRDTDYGYTF
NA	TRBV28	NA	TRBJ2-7	TGTGCCAGCAGGCTTAACAGAGAGCAGTACTTC	CASRLNREQYF
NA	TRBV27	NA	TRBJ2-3	TGTGCCAGCAGGATAGCGGAGAGCACAGATACGCAGTATTTT	CASRIAESTDTQYF
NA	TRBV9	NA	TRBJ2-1	TGTGCCAGCAGCGTAGCTGAGTTCAATGAGCAGTTCTTC	CASSVAEFNEQFF
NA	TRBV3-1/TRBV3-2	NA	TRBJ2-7	TGTGCCAGCAGCCAAGGAAGAGGCTCATTTACCGAGCAGTACTTC	CASSQGRGSFTEQYF
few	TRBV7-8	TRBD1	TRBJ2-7	TGTGCCAGCAGCCCCAGGGGGAGAAGCTCCTACGAGCAGTACTTC	CASSPRGRSSYEQYF
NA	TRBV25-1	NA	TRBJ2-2	TGTGCCAGCAGTACTAGGCAAGGCGGGGAGCTGTTTTTT	CASSTRQGGELFF
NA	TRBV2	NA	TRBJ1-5	TGTGCCAGCTCTATAGCGGCAGGGACGAAGAATCAGCCCCAGCATTTT	CASSIAAGTKNQPQHF
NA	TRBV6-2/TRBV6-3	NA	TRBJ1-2	TGTGCCAGCAGTTACGACAGAAACTTTAACTATGGCTACACCTTC	CASSYDRNFNYGYTF
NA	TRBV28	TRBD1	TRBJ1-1	TGTGCCAGCAGCCCCCCGGACAGGGGAGGGTGCACTGAAGCTTTCTTT	CASSPPDRGGCTEAFF
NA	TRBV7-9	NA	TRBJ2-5	TGTGCCAGCAGCTCAGGGGCGGAGACCCAGTACTTC	CASSSGAETQYF
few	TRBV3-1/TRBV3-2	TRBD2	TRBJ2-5	TGTGCCAGCAGGCAAACGTACCCGGCGGGAGTCCGGGAGACCCAGTACTTC	CASRQTYPAGVRETQYF
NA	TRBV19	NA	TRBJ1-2	TGTGCCAGTAGTATCGGCCAGGGTTATGGCTACACCTTC	CASSIGQGYGYTF
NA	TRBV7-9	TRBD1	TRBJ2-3	TGTGCCAGCAGCATAACAGGGGGCCCTAGCACAGATACGCAGTATTTT	CASSITGGPSTDTQYF
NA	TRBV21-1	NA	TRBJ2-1	TGTGCCAGCAGCAGAATCCTTAGCTCCTACAATGAGCAGTTCTTC	CASSRILSSYNEQFF
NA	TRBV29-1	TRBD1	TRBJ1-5	TGCAGCGTCGCTACAGGGGTAGATCAGCCCCAGCATTTT	CSVATGVDQPQHF
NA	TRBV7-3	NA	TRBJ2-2	TGTGCCAGCAGCTTAAATGGGCCGGACACCGGGGAGCTGTTTTTT	CASSLNGPDTGELFF
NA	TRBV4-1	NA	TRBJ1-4	TGCGCCAGCAGCCAATCGTATCGTGCAACTAATGAAAAACTGTTTTTT	CASSQSYRATNEKLFF
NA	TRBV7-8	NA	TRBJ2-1	TGTGCCAGCAGCTTATCGACCCAGCGTAACAATGAGCAGTTCTTC	CASSLSTQRNNEQFF
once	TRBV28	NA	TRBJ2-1	TGTGCCAGCAGTCACAACCCGAATGCCCCGTCCTACAATGAGCAGTTCTTC	CASSHNPNAPSYNEQFF
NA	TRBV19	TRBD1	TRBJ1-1	TGTGCCAGTAAAGAGGGGACAGGCGGACTTCTGGGTACTGAAGCTTTCTTT	CASKEGTGGLLGTEAFF
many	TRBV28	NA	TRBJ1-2	TGTGCCAGCAGTCCGACAGAACTTTTCGGTTATGGCTACACCTTC	CASSPTELFGYGYTF
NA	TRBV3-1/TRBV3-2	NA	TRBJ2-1	TGTGCCAGCAGCCAAGCTTGGGGCACCTACAATGAGCAGTTCTTC	CASSQAWGTYNEQFF
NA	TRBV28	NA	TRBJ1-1	TGTGCCAGCAGTTCCCACGGGGGAAACACTGAAGCTTTCTTT	CASSSHGGNTEAFF
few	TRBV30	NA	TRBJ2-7	TGTGCCTGGAGTGTTGGGTGGGGGGTGCTCTCCTACGAGCAGTACTTC	CAWSVGWGVLSYEQYF
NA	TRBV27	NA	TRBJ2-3	TGTGCCAGCGGGAGGTACCCTAGCACAGATACGCAGTATTTT	CASGRYPSTDTQYF
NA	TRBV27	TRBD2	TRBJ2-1	TGTGCCAGCACCCCTGGTAGCGGGAGAAGCTCATTAAGAGACAATGAGCAGTTCTTC	CASTPGSGRSSLRDNEQFF
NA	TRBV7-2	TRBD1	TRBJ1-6	TGTGCCAGCAGCCCTTTCCCGGGACAGGGTCTTTCACCCCTCCACTTT	CASSPFPGQGLSPLHF
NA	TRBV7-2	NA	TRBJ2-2	TGTGCCAGCAGCCAAGAGGGCTGGACCGGGGAGCTGTTTTTT	CASSQEGWTGELFF
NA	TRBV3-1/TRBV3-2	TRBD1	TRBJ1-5	TGTGCCAGCAGCCCTGAGACAGGGTACCAGCCCCAGCATTTT	CASSPETGYQPQHF
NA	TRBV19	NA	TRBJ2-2	TGTGCCAGTAGTCGTGACACCGGGGAGCTGTTTTTT	CASSRDTGELFF
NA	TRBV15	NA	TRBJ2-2	TGTGCCACCAGCCAGGGGTCCAACACCGGGGAGCTGTTTTTT	CATSQGSNTGELFF
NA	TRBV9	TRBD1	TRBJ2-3	TGTGCCAGCAGTAGGGGGCAGGGCCCAGATACGCAGTATTTT	CASSRGQGPDTQYF
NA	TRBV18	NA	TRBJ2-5	TGTGCCAGCTCTGACTCAGAGACCCAGTACTTC	CASSDSETQYF
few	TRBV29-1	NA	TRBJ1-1	TGCAGCGTTGTGACAGGAGGATCGACTGAAGCTTTCTTT	CSVVTGGSTEAFF
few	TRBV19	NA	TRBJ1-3	TGTGCCAGTAGTGTCGACGGGGGAGCCATCCTTTCCTCTGGAAACACCATATATTTT	CASSVDGGAILSSGNTIYF
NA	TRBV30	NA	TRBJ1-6	TGTGCCTGGAGCGGAGGGGCAGGTAATTCACCCCTCCACTTT	CAWSGGAGNSPLHF
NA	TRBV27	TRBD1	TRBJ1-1	TGTGCCAGCAGTTTATGGGCCCCTACAGGGGTAGGTGGCACTGAAGCTTTCTTT	CASSLWAPTGVGGTEAFF
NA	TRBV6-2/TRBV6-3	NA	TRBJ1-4	TGTGCCAGCAGTTCCATACAGGGATCCAACGGAAAACTGTTTTTT	CASSSIQGSNGKLFF
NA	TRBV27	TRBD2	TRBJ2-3	TGTGCCAGCAGCCCCTCCCTGGGGGGGGGCACAGATACGCAGTATTTT	CASSPSLGGGTDTQYF
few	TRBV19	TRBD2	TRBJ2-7	TGTGCCAGTAGTATAAAGCGGGAGTTCTCCTACGAGCAGTACTTC	CASSIKREFSYEQYF